These 23 T cell receptor beta chains were sequenced from one sample in a study of siplizumab effects on memory and regulatory T cells (dated by TCRdb to between 2017 and 2020). Libraries were made using the immunoSEQ multiplex PCR assay. Held by TCRdb, this immuneACCESS table contains in-frame sequences only and omits some clones. Under half of the omission traces to an unresolved V gene where checked; the cause of the rest is unknown. Recorded for this sample are some 100,000 clones; approximately 96% of them occurred a single time. Roughly 0.031% of the sample is taken by the ten largest. Material for sequencing was naive CD4+ T cells sorted from blood. According to the study, the label for this sample's cell subset or site signals: unstimulated naive T cells. The origin of the receptors is a human donor in good health.

This clone was seen a single time. This chain connects TRBV5-1 to TRBJ1-2; 10 bases map to TRBD1. The CDR3 has 16 amino acids. V shed 3 bases, J shed 4 bases, and the junction held 9 bases outside the gene matches. The germline CDR1 and CDR2 sequences are SGHRS and YFSETQ. In DNA form, the CDR3 reads TGCGCCAGCAGCTCGACGTGGGACAGGGGTGCCTATGGCTACACCTTC. Translated, it gives CASSSTWDRGAYGYTF.

This clone was seen just once. The chain recombines TRBV9 with TRBJ2-5; D may be TRBD2 (5 bases). CDR1 SGDLS and CDR2 YYNGEE come from the germline V gene. There are 14 residues in the CDR3. Between the trimmed V and J ends, which lost 2 bases and 1 base, there was a span of 9 bases. The CDR3 sequence: CASSVSGFQETQYF. The CDR3 nucleotides are TGTGCCAGCAGCGTTTCGGGGTTCCAAGAGACCCAGTACTTC.

The V gene is TRBV6-6, the J gene TRBJ1-2, with 7 bases aligning to TRBD1. Germline V gene sequence: CDR1 MNHNY, CDR2 SVGAGI (reference sequence). The trim removed 7 bases at V and 3 bases at J, leaving 8 bases unmatched. The CDR3 sequence is 14 residues long. CDR3 coding DNA: TGTGCCAGCAACTCACAGGGGAGCTACTATGGCTACACCTTC. This encodes CASNSQGSYYGYTF.

The chain uses TRBV18 and TRBJ2-5; 8 bases are shared with TRBD2. Germline loops: CDR1 KGHSH, CDR2 LQKENI. The CDR3 loop spans 13 amino acids. V was pared by 3 bases and J by 4 bases, with 1 base of the junction left unmatched. The CDR3 region has the DNA TGTGCCAGCTCACCTACTAGCGGAGAGACCCAGTACTTC. Translation: CASSPTSGETQYF.

The chain is built from TRBV5-1 and TRBJ2-7; D may correspond to TRBD1 or TRBD2 (5 bases each). Germline CDR1 SGHRS, CDR2 YFSETQ. This CDR3 region has 14 residues. V was pared by 4 bases and J by 2 bases, with 13 bases between. Here the CDR3 reads CASSTGTVTYEQYF. The CDR3 coding sequence is TGCGCCAGCAGCACCGGGACGGTAACCTACGAGCAGTACTTC.

This chain connects TRBV7-2 to TRBJ2-3; 9 bases match TRBD2. CDR3 length: 15 amino acids. CDR1 is SGHTA, CDR2 FQGNSA, per germline. Germline trimming cut 1 base from V and 7 bases from J; bases unmatched to any gene: 6. CDR3 nucleotides: TGTGCCAGCAGCTTAGGGCGGGGGGGCAGTTATACGCAGTATTTT. Amino acids: CASSLGRGGSYTQYF.

The CDR3 region has the DNA TGTGCCAGCAGCAAGAATACAGGGGCAGCCGGGGAGCTGTTTTTT. Amino acid sequence: CASSKNTGAAGELFF. The genes are TRBV7-9 and TRBJ2-2; TRBD1 matches at 7 bases. The CDR3 sequence is 15 residues long. Losses at the gene ends were 5 bases for V and 6 bases for J; bases not matched to a gene: 9. Germline assignment: CDR1 SEHNR and CDR2 FQNEAQ (reference sequence).

J is TRBJ1-1 and V is TRBV5-4; D is unresolved. This CDR3 has 15 residues. The V and J ends lost 0 bases and 1 base respectively, with 10 bases between them. Per germline, CDR1 SGHNT and CDR2 YYREEE (reference sequence). This chain's CDR3 is CASSLDWARNTEAFF. CDR3 DNA: TGTGCCAGCAGCTTGGATTGGGCCAGGAACACTGAAGCTTTCTTT.

The chain links TRBV4-3 to TRBJ2-2, with a possible D match to TRBD1 (5 bases). The CDR3 spans 15 residues. In germline, CDR1 is LGHNA, CDR2 YSLEER. Deletions cut 1 base from V and 5 bases from J, with 11 bases between. The CDR3 nucleotides are TGCGCCAGCAGCCAAGGGGGCAAGGGGACCGGGGAGCTGTTTTTT. Protein sequence: CASSQGGKGTGELFF.

The chain is built from TRBV7-9 and TRBJ2-1; 11 nucleotides agree with TRBD1. CDR1 is SEHNR, CDR2 FQNEAQ, per germline (reference sequence). With 5 bases clipped from V and 7 bases from J, the junction kept 10 bases outside the gene matches. The CDR3 consists of 16 residues. CDR3 in DNA: TGTGCCAGCAGCACCCGCACGGACAGGGGGCGAAATGAGCAGTTCTTC. Translated, it gives CASSTRTDRGRNEQFF.

The V gene is TRBV28, the J gene TRBJ2-6; a possible D gene is TRBD1 (5 bases). The CDR3 sequence is 16 residues long. CDR1 and CDR2 (germline): MDHEN, SYDVKM. The ends were cut back, 4 bases at V and 2 bases at J, with 12 bases in the middle. The CDR3 DNA sequence: TGTGCCAGCAGTTCCTCCTGGGGCCCTGGGGCCAACGTCCTGACTTTC. Protein sequence: CASSSSWGPGANVLTF.

As concerns this clone: The junction departs from the called germline gene at one end, perhaps through a read error. This chain links TRBV6-6 with TRBJ2-7, with 8 bases that match TRBD1. The CDR3 spans 9 residues. Germline V gene data show CDR1 as MNHNY and CDR2 as SVGAGI (reference sequence). The CDR3 bases are TGCCCCGACAGGGGTGAGCAGTACTTC. It codes for CPDRGEQYF.

CDR3 loop: CASTVVTQGTYGYTF. The CDR3 DNA reads TGTGCCAGTACCGTAGTTACACAGGGGACGTATGGCTACACCTTC. The chain employs TRBV19 and TRBJ1-2, with TRBD1 matching over 7 bases. The germline V gene has CDR1 LNHDA and CDR2 SQIVND (reference sequence). Trimming took 7 bases from V and 5 from J; bases not matched to a gene: 13. The CDR3 sequence is 15 residues long.

CDR3 sequence reads: CASSWSSGETQYF. CDR3 bases: TGTGCCAGCAGCTGGTCTAGCGGGGAGACGCAGTATTTT. J is TRBJ2-3 and V is TRBV11-1; 9 positions agree with TRBD2. V shed 4 bases and J 9 bases; nucleotides not matched to a gene: 5. The germline V gene encodes CDR1 SGHAT and CDR2 FQDESV (reference sequence). The CDR3 loop spans 13 amino acids. Based on the CDR3 plus reference TRBV11-1 and TRBJ2-3, the full variable domain is EAEVAQSPRYKITEKSQAVAFWCDPISGHATLYWYRQILGQGPELLVQFQDESVVDDSQLPKDRFSAERLKGVDSTLKIQPAELGDSAMYLCASSWSSGETQYFGPGTRLTVL.

The chain combines TRBV18 with TRBJ1-4, with no clear D. The V end lost 3 bases, the J end lost 0 bases, and 8 bases lay between the germline ends. Germline lookup yields CDR1 KGHSH and CDR2 LQKENI. CDR3 length: 15 amino acids. CDR3 sequence reads: CASSPLLATNEKLFF. CDR3 DNA: TGTGCCAGCTCACCCCTCCTTGCAACTAATGAAAAACTGTTTTTT.

The chain is built from TRBV7-2 and TRBJ2-2; D might be TRBD1 (7 bases). CDR1 and CDR2 from the germline V gene are SGHTA and FQGNSA. V lost 1 base and J lost 7, with 16 bases in between. The CDR3 extends over 16 amino acids. The CDR3 is CASSLEFQGGSGELFF. CDR3 sequence (DNA): TGTGCCAGCAGCTTAGAGTTCCAGGGGGGTAGCGGGGAGCTGTTTTTT.

CDR3 sequence reads: CASSGGTRDNEQFF. The CDR3 DNA sequence: TGTGCCAGTAGCGGGGGGACACGGGACAATGAGCAGTTCTTC. The V and J genes are TRBV19 and TRBJ2-1; D is possibly TRBD2 (7 bases). There are 14 residues in the CDR3. V was clipped by 6 bases and J by 5 bases, with 14 bases between them. Germline V lookup: CDR1 LNHDA, CDR2 SQIVND (reference sequence).

The rearrangement joins TRBV4-1 to TRBJ2-3, with 10 bases matching TRBD1. The CDR3 length is 18 residues. Per the germline V gene, CDR1 is MGHRA and CDR2 is YSYEKL. V was pared by 2 bases and J by 3 bases, with 11 bases of the junction left unmatched. As DNA, the CDR3 is TGCGCCAGCAGCCAAAGGGGACAGGGGCCAAAACTAACAGATACGCAGTATTTT. Encoded protein: CASSQRGQGPKLTDTQYF.

The chain couples TRBV5-4 to TRBJ1-2, with D possibly matching TRBD1 (6 bases). The V gene's germline CDR1 is SGHNT and CDR2 YYREEE (reference sequence). The CDR3 runs 19 residues. V was cut by 0 bases and J by 0 bases, with 21 bases left in between. The CDR3 sequence is CASSLGAGALLNTNYGYTF. The DNA for the CDR3 is TGTGCCAGCAGCTTGGGGGCAGGGGCCCTGCTTAATACTAACTATGGCTACACCTTC.

The genes are TRBV7-2 and TRBJ2-5; D uncertain. The J call is in doubt because the DNA end fits TRBJ2-7 better. Germline V gene sequence: CDR1 SGHTA, CDR2 FQGNSA. There are 15 residues in the CDR3. The CDR3 DNA follows: TGTGCCAGCAGCTTAGCGCTAGGGCTCTCCTACGAGCAGTACTTC. The encoded protein is CASSLALGLSYEQYF.

CDR3 amino acids: CSVVEGTETQYF. The CDR3 nucleotides are TGCAGCGTTGTTGAGGGGACGGAGACCCAGTACTTC. The rearrangement uses TRBV29-1 and TRBJ2-5; D is perhaps TRBD1 or TRBD2 (5 bases each). Per germline, CDR1 SQVTM and CDR2 ANQGSEA. With 4 bases removed from V and 5 bases from J, the gap between germline ends came to 11 bases. The CDR3 length is 12 residues.

The CDR3 here is CASSLSLEGYTF. CDR3 coding DNA: TGTGCCAGCAGCCTAAGTTTGGAGGGCTACACCTTC. The chain employs TRBV7-2 and TRBJ1-2; D is undetermined. Germline V gene lookup returns CDR1 SGHTA and CDR2 FQGNSA. V lost 5 bases, J lost 8 bases, and 12 bases lay in between. This CDR3 has 12 residues.

V and J are TRBV18 and TRBJ2-6; D remains unclear. Germline-derived CDR1 and CDR2 are KGHSH and LQKENI. This CDR3 spans 14 amino acids. The ends were cut back, 2 bases at V and 4 bases at J, with 6 bases in the middle. The CDR3 reads CASSPVAGANVLTF. For the CDR3, the DNA is TGTGCCAGCTCACCAGTGGCGGGGGCCAACGTCCTGACTTTC.